This TCR beta chain was recorded in a study of T cell responses to AZD1222 COVID-19 vaccine. V was cut by 8 bases and J by 1 base, with 8 bases left in between. There are 12 residues in the CDR3. Germline V gene sequence: CDR1 MNHEY, CDR2 SVGAGI. Here immunoSEQ multiplex PCR was the method, and the copy in TCRdb shows in-frame clones only, minus some. Here the sample spans 110,000 to 150,000 clones, approximately 90% being singletons. The source is an adult in good health. Source: peripheral blood, taken on day 0 of AZD1222 vaccination. The V call is TRBV6-5, the J call TRBJ1-1; D is ambiguous. The CDR3 reads CASLVGNTEAFF. The CDR3 DNA follows: TGTGCCAGCCTGGTGGGGAACACTGAAGCTTTCTTT.